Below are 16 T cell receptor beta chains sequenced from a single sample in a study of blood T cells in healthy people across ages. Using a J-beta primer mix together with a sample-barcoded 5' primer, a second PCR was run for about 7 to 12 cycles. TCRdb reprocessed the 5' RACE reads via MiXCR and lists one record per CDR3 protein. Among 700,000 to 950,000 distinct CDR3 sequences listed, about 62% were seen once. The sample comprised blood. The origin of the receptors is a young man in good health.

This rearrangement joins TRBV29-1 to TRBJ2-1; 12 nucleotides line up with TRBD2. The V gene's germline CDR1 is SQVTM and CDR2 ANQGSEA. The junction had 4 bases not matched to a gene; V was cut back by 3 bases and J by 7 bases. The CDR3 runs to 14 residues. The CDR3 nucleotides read TGCAGCGTTGAGGGGCTAGCGGGAGGGAATGAGCAGTTCTTC. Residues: CSVEGLAGGNEQFF.

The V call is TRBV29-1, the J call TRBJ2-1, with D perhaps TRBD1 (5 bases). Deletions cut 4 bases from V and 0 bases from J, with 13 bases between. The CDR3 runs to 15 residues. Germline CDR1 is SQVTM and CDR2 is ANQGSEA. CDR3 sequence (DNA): TGCAGCGTTGTTGGTCAGGGCAGCTCCTACAATGAGCAGTTCTTC. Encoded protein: CSVVGQGSSYNEQFF.

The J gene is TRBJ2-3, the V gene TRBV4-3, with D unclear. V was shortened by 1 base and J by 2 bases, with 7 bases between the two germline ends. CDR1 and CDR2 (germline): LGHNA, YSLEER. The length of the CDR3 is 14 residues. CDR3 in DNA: TGCGCCAGCAGCCAAGGGCCCACCACAGATACGCAGTATTTT. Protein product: CASSQGPTTDTQYF.

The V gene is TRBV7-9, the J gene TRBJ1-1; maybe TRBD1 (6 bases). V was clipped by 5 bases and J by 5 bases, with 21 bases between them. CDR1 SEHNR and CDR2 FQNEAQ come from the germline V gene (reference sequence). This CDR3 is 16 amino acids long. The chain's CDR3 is CASSAAADGGLTEAFF. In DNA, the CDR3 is TGTGCCAGCAGCGCCGCAGCCGACGGGGGCTTAACTGAAGCTTTCTTT.

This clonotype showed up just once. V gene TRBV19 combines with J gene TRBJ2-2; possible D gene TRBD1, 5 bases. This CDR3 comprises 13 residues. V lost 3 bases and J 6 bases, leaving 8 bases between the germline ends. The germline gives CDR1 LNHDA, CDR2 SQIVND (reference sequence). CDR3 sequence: CASSMGRAGELFF. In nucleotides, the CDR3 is TGTGCCAGTAGTATGGGGCGCGCCGGGGAGCTGTTTTTT. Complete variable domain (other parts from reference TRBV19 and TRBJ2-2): DGGITQSPKYLFRKEGQNVTLSCEQNLNHDAMYWYRQDPGQGLRLIYYSQIVNDFQKGDIAEGYSVSREKKESFPLTVTSAQKNPTAFYLCASSMGRAGELFFGEGSRLTVL.

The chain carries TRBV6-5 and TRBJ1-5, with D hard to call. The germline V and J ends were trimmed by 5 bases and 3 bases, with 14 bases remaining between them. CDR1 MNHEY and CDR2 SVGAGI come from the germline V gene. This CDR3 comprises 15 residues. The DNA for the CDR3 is TGTGCCAGCAGTCGACGGCGGGGTTCCAATCAGCCCCAGCATTTT. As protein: CASSRRRGSNQPQHF.

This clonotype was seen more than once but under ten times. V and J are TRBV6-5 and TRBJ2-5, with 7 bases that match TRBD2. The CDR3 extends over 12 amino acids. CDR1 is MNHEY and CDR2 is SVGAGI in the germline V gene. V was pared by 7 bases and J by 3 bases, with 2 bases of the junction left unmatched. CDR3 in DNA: TGTGCCAGCACGGGGGGAGAAGAGACCCAGTACTTC. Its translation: CASTGGEETQYF.

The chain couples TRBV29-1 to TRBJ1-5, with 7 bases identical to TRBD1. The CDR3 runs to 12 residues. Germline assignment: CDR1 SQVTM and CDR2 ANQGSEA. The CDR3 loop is CGGGQFNQPQHF. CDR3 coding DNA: TGCGGAGGGGGACAGTTTAATCAGCCCCAGCATTTT.

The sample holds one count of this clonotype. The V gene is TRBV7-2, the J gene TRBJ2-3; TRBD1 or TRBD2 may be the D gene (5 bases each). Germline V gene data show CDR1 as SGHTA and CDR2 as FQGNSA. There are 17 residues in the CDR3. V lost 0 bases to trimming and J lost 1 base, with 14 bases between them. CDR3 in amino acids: CASSLAHGARGTDTQYF. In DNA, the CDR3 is TGTGCCAGCAGCTTAGCGCACGGGGCCCGAGGCACAGATACGCAGTATTTT.

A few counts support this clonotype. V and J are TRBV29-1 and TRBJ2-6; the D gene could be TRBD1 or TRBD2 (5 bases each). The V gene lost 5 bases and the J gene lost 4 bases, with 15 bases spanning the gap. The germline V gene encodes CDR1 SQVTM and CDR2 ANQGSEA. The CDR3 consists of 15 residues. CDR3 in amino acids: CSVRDGSWGANVLTF. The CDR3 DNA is TGCAGCGTTAGGGACGGATCATGGGGGGCCAACGTCCTGACTTTC.

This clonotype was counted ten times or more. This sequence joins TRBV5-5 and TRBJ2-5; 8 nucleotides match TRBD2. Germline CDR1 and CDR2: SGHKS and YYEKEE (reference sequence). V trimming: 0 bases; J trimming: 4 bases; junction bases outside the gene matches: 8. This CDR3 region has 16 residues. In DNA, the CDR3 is TGTGCCAGCAGCTTGGTTCCGTCGGGGGGGGGAGAGACCCAGTACTTC. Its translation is CASSLVPSGGGETQYF.

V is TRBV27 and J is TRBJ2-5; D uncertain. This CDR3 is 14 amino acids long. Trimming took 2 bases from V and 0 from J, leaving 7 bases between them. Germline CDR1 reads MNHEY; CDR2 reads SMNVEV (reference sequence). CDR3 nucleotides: TGTGCCAGCAGTTTAACTGCGAACCAAGAGACCCAGTACTTC. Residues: CASSLTANQETQYF.

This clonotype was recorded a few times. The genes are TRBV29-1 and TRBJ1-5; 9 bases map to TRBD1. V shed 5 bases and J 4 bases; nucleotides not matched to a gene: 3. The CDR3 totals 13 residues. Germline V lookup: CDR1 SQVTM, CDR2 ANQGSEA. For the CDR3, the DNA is TGCAGCGTTCAAGGACAGGGGAATCAGCCCCAGCATTTT. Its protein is CSVQGQGNQPQHF.

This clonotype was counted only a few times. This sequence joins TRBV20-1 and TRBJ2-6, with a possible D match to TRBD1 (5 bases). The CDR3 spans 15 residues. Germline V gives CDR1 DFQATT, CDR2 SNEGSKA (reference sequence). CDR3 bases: TGCGGCACAAGGGGTTGGCGGTCTGGGGCCAACGTCCTGACTTTC. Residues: CGTRGWRSGANVLTF.

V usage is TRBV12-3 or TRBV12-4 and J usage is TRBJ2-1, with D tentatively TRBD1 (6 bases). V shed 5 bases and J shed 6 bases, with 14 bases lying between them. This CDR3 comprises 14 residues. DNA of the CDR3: TGTGCCAGCAGTGTTCACGACAGGCTCAATGAGCAGTTCTTC. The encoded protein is CASSVHDRLNEQFF.

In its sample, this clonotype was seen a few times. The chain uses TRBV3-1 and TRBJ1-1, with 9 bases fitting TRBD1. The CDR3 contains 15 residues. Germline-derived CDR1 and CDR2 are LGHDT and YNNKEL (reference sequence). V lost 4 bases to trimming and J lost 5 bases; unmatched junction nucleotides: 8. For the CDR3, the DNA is TGTGCCAGCAGCCGAATACAGGGGGCCTGGACTGAAGCTTTCTTT. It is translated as CASSRIQGAWTEAFF. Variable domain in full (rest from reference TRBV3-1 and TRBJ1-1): DTAVSQTPKYLVTQMGNDKSIKCEQNLGHDTMYWYKQDSKKFLKIMFSYNNKELIINETVPNRFSPKSPDKAHLNLHINSLELGDSAVYFCASSRIQGAWTEAFFGQGTRLTVV.